This T cell receptor (beta chain) is drawn from a study of blood T cell repertoires in COVID-19. The wider study: Sources were T cells, B-cell-depleted T cells, or PBMCs; the material itself was cDNA or gDNA.

Some clones are missing from TCRdb's copy, which holds only in-frame ones; the method was immunoSEQ multiplex PCR. The profile shows approximately 480,000 clones, roughly 87% of them singletons. Germline V gives CDR1 MGHRA, CDR2 YSYEKL. Trimming removed 0 bases at V and 8 bases at J, with 5 bases between. This CDR3 spans 13 amino acids. Cohorts were assigned according to the clinical history that participants reported. Sequencing input: PBMCs or T cells enriched from blood (not recorded which). This sequence originates from a woman under 30 who had recovered from COVID-19. This chain links TRBV4-1 with TRBJ1-6; D not certain. The CDR3 protein is CASSQEVDSPLHF. CDR3 DNA sequence: TGCGCCAGCAGCCAAGAGGTAGATTCACCCCTCCACTTT.